This T cell receptor (beta chain) was documented in a study of CXCR3-negative and CXCR3-positive naive CD8 T cells. Broader study findings: TRB CDR3 hydrophobicity was greater in CXCR3-positive naive cells than in CXCR3-negative naive cells.

On this clonotype itself: No antigen is known for it.

Germline lookup yields CDR1 DFQATT and CDR2 SNEGSKA (reference sequence). The CDR3 loop spans 11 amino acids. It was by 5' RACE with UMI labels that the TRB cDNA libraries were prepared. TCRdb reprocessed the 5' RACE reads and keeps a single row for each CDR3 protein, giving no DNA. The sample holds tens of thousands of distinct CDR3 sequences. The TCR comes from a human donor in good health. Some clones in this sample may be carry-over from other donors' samples. The chain recombines TRBV20-1 with TRBJ1-1. Sequencing was done on a sample of naive CXCR3+ CD8+ T cells from blood. Subset meaning: CD45RO-CCR7+CD27+CD95- naive CD8+ T cells expressing CXCR3 (TNR3+). CDR3 in amino acids: CSARSSTEAFF.